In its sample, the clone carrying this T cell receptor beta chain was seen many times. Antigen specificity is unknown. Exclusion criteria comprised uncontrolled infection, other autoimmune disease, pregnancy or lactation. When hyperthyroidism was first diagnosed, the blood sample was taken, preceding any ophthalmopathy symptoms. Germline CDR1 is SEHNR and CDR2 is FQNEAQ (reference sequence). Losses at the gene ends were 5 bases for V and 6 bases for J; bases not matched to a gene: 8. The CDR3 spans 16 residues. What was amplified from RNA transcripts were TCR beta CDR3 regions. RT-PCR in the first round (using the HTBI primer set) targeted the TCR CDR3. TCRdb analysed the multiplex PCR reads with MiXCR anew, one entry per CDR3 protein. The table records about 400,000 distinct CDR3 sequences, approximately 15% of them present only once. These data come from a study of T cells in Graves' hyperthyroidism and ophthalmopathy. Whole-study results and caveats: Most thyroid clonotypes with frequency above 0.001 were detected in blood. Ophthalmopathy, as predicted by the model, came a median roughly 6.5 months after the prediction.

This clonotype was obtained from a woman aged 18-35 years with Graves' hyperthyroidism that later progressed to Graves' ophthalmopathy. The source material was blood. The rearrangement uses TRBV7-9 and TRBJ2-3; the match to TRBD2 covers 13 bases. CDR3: CASSQLAGGPGDTQYF. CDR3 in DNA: TGTGCCAGCAGCCAACTAGCGGGAGGGCCGGGGGATACGCAGTATTTT.